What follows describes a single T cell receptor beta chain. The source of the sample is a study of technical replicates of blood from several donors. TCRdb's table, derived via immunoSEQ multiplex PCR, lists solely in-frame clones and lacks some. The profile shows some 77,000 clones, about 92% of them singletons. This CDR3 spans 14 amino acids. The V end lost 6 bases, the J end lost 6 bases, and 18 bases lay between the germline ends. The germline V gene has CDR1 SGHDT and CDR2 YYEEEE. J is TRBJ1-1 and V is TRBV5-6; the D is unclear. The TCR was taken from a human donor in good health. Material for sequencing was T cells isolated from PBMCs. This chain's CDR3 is CASTVLGGRAEAFF. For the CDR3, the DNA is TGTGCCAGCACCGTGTTGGGAGGGAGGGCTGAAGCTTTCTTT.